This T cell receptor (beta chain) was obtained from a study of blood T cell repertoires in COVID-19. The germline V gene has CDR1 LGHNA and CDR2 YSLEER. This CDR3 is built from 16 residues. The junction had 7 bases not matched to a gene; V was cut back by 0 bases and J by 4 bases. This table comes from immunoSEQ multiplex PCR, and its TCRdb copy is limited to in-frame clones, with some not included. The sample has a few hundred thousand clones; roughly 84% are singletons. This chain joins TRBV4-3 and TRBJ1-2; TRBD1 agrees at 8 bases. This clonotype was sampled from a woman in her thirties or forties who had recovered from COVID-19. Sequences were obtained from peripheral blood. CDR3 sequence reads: CASSQDLGQGAYGYTF. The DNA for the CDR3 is TGCGCCAGCAGCCAAGATTTAGGACAGGGAGCCTATGGCTACACCTTC.